This T cell receptor (beta chain) appears in the sequencing data of a study of early T cells in non-severe SARS-CoV-2 infection. General study findings and limits: In VDJdb matching, anti-spike CD8 responses were favored while private and CD4 specificities went missing.

V was trimmed by 3 bases and J by 5 bases, leaving 11 bases between them. This CDR3 comprises 13 residues. From germline, CDR1 is SEHNR and CDR2 FQNEAQ (reference sequence). Unique molecular identifiers were affixed to single, distinct cDNA molecules. TCRdb recomputed calls from the 5' RACE reads with MiXCR, one row per CDR3 protein. The sample includes 52,000 or so distinct CDR3 sequences, under 15% of them seen just once. The sample holds a few counts of this clonotype. Its antigen is unknown. This sequence was found in an adult who was a healthcare worker with PCR-confirmed SARS-CoV-2 infection or an uninfected control (not recorded which). This chain links TRBV7-9 with TRBJ2-7; no definite D call. The specimen was whole blood. The CDR3 sequence is CASSFSPNNEQYF. The CDR3 nucleotides are TGTGCCAGCAGCTTTTCCCCGAATAACGAGCAGTACTTC.